This TCR beta chain was found in a study of blood T cell repertoires in COVID-19. The germline gives CDR1 SGHTA, CDR2 FQGNSA. The CDR3 totals 14 residues. The V end was cut by 0 bases, the J end by 5 bases, with 10 bases between. This clone was detected only a few times. The protocol was immunoSEQ multiplex PCR, while the TCRdb copy is restricted to in-frame clones and leaves out a portion. The table lists 200,000 to 300,000 clones, 75% to 85% of them singletons. The chain joins TRBV7-2 to TRBJ1-1; D is ambiguous. This TCR was recovered from a woman aged 50 to 60 with acute COVID-19. Input material: PBMCs or T cells enriched from blood (not recorded which). The CDR3 spells CASSLASTRTEAFF. The CDR3 DNA reads TGTGCCAGCAGCTTAGCAAGCACGCGGACTGAAGCTTTCTTT.